This T cell receptor beta chain came from a study of T cell responses to AZD1222 COVID-19 vaccine. On this clone: Its antigen is as yet unknown.

Clones were sequenced by immunoSEQ multiplex PCR, and TCRdb holds only the in-frame ones, with some missing. The sample yields about 180,000 clones, 85% to 95% seen once. Germline V lookup: CDR1 SGHNT, CDR2 YYREEE (reference sequence). The V and J ends lost 2 bases and 8 bases respectively, with 13 bases between them. This CDR3 comprises 14 residues. Investigators merged groups given second doses at roughly 4 or roughly 12 weeks. Study-wide findings and caveats: In all cases, repertoires were sampled only after the peak T cell response. Females outnumbered males among donors, who were mostly white British; clonal diversity was possibly underestimated.

The chain combines TRBV5-4 with TRBJ1-4, with a tentative D call TRBD1 (6 bases). Specimen: peripheral blood, collected 28 days after the second AZD1222 dose. The TCR originated in an adult who received the AZD1222 COVID-19 vaccine. The CDR3 sequence: CASSFSGRGEKLFF. CDR3 DNA: TGTGCCAGCAGCTTTAGCGGCAGGGGAGAAAAACTGTTTTTT.